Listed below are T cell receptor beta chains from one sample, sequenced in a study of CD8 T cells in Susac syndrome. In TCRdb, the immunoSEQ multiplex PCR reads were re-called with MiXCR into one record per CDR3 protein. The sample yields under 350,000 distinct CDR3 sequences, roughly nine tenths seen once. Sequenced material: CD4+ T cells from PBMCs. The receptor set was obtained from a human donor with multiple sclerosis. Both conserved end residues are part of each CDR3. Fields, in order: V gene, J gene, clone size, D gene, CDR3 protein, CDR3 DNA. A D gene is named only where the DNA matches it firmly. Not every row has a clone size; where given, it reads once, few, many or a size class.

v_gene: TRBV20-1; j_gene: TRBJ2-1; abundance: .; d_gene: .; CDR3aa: CSAIPPPGSYNEQFF; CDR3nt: TGCAGTGCTATCCCTCCACCGGGGAGCTACAATGAGCAGTTCTTC
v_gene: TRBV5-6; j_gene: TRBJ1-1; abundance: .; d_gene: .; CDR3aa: CASSPGRFTEAFF; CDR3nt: TGTGCCAGCAGCCCGGGACGGTTCACTGAAGCTTTCTTT
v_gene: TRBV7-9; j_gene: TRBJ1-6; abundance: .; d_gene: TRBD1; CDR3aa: CASSLGDRGTSSPLHF; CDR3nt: TGTGCCAGCAGCTTGGGGGACAGGGGGACAAGTTCACCCCTCCACTTT
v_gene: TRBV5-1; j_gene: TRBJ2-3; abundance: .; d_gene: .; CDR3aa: CASSQYRRTADTQYF; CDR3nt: TGCGCCAGCAGCCAATACAGGAGAACGGCAGATACGCAGTATTTT
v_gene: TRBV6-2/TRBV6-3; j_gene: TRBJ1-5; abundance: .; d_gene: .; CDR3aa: CASSRFQGANQPQHF; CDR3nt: TGTGCCAGCAGTCGCTTCCAGGGAGCCAATCAGCCCCAGCATTTT
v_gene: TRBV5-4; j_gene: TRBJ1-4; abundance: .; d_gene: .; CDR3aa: CASSSEWETNEKLFF; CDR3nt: TGTGCCAGCAGCTCTGAATGGGAAACTAATGAAAAACTGTTTTTT
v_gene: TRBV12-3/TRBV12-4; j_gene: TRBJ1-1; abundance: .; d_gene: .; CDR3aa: CASSLMGTITEAFF; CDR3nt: TGTGCCAGCAGTTTGATGGGCACGATCACTGAAGCTTTCTTT
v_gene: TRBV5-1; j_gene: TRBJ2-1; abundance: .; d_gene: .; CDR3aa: CASSAGTVTYNEQFF; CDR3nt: TGCGCCAGCAGCGCGGGGACAGTAACCTACAATGAGCAGTTCTTC
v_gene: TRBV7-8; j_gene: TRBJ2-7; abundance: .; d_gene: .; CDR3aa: CASSLASQGSPYEQYF; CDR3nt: TGTGCCAGCAGCTTAGCGTCCCAGGGATCCCCCTACGAGCAGTACTTC
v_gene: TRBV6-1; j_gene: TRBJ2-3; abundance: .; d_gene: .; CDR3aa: CASRRVPGPPSSTDTQYF; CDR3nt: TGTGCCAGCAGGAGGGTTCCGGGACCTCCTTCTAGCACAGATACGCAGTATTTT
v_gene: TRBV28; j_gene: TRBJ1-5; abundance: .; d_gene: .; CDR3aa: CASSRSAGNQPQHF; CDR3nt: TGTGCCAGCAGCCGGAGCGCGGGGAATCAGCCCCAGCATTTT
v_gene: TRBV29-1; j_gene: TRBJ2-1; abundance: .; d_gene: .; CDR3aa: CSVGVSGDEQFF; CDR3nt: TGCAGCGTTGGAGTTTCAGGGGATGAGCAGTTCTTC
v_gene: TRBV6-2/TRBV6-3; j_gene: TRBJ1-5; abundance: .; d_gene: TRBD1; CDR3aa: CASRSTGTGAISNQPQHF; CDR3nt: TGTGCCAGCAGATCAACCGGGACAGGGGCGATTAGCAATCAGCCCCAGCATTTT
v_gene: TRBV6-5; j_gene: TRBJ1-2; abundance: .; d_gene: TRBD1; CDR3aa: CASSYSGQGNYGYTF; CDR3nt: TGTGCCAGCAGTTACTCGGGACAGGGGAACTATGGCTACACCTTC
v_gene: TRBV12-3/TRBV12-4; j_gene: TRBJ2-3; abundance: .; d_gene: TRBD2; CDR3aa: CASSLWVSGGTSTDTQYF; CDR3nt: TGTGCCAGCAGTTTGTGGGTTAGCGGGGGGACTAGCACAGATACGCAGTATTTT
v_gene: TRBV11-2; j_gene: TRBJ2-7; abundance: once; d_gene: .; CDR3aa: CASSLGPRSTYEQYF; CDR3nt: TGTGCCAGCAGCTTAGGTCCCCGGAGCACCTACGAGCAGTACTTC
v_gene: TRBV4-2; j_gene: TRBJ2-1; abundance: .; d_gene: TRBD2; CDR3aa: CASSPAGAASGRGTYNEQFF; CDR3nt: TGTGCCAGCAGCCCAGCGGGGGCGGCTAGCGGGAGGGGAACCTACAATGAGCAGTTCTTC
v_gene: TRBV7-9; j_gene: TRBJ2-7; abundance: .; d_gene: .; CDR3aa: CASSARQGLSYEQYF; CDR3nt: TGTGCCAGCAGCGCTCGACAGGGACTCTCCTACGAGCAGTACTTC